A single sample is the source of the 25 T cell receptor beta chains below, sequenced in a study of blood T cells in healthy people across ages (dated by TCRdb to between 2014 and 2016). Library prep was done by 5' RACE. The instrument given in TCRdb is Illumina HiSeq 2500. A second PCR of about 6 to 11 cycles was performed with a sample-barcoded 5' primer and a J-beta primer mix. Using fastp trimming at Q25 and MiXCR clonotype assembly, TCRdb reanalyzed the public sequencing data and kept in-frame beta chains. Each entry merges the rows of one CDR3 protein and shows their most common DNA and genes. This sample has hundreds of thousands of distinct CDR3 sequences in its table, and less than 35% of those were observed once. Together, the top ten hold 15% to 19% of the sample. Sequencing was performed on blood. The receptors were sampled from a woman older than 75 in good health.

This clonotype was seen repeatedly, ten times or more. The rearrangement links TRBV2 to TRBJ2-7; D is unclear. CDR3 size: 12 residues. The ends were cut back, 4 bases at V and 2 bases at J, with 6 bases in the middle. Germline CDR1 and CDR2: SNHLY and FYNNEI. CDR3 sequence reads: CASSVNTYEQYF. CDR3 coding DNA: TGTGCCAGCAGTGTTAACACCTACGAGCAGTACTTC. The full variable domain, its missing parts supplied by reference TRBV2 and TRBJ2-7, is EPEVTQTPSHQVTQMGQEVILRCVPISNHLYFYWYRQILGQKVEFLVSFYNNEISEKSEIFDDQFSVERPDGSNFTLKIRSTKLEDSAMYFCASSVNTYEQYFGPGTRLTVT.

This clonotype showed up many times. This sequence joins TRBV3-1 and TRBJ2-1; D could derive from TRBD1 or TRBD2 (6 bases each). Germline CDR1 is LGHDT and CDR2 is YNNKEL (reference sequence). The CDR3 covers 17 residues. The V end lost 5 bases, the J end lost 0 bases, and 17 bases lay between the germline ends. Here the CDR3 reads CASSGRGATSSYNEQFF. Here the CDR3 DNA reads TGTGCCAGCAGCGGAAGGGGGGCCACGAGCTCCTACAATGAGCAGTTCTTC.

This chain joins TRBV19 and TRBJ2-4; TRBD1 matches 8 bases. The J call is uncertain, as TRBJ2-7 better fits the DNA end. Looked up from germline, CDR1 is LNHDA and CDR2 is SQIVND (reference sequence). The CDR3 length is 15 residues. The CDR3 DNA reads TGTGCCAGTAGTACGTCCGGGACAGGATTCTACGAGCAGTACTTC. Translating gives CASSTSGTGFYEQYF.

This clonotype was observed many times. The chain recombines TRBV20-1 with TRBJ1-2; 9 bases agree with TRBD1. Germline V lookup: CDR1 DFQATT, CDR2 SNEGSKA (reference sequence). The V gene end was trimmed by 3 bases and the J gene end by 7 bases; junction bases not matched to a gene: 6. The CDR3 has 13 residues. CDR3: CSASYGQGFGYTF. The CDR3 DNA reads as TGCAGTGCTAGCTACGGACAGGGGTTTGGCTACACCTTC.

This clonotype has at least ten counts. The junction departs from germline at one end; a sequencing error may be responsible. The chain couples TRBV7-2 to TRBJ2-5, with no clear D. The CDR3 is made up of 12 amino acids. Per germline, CDR1 SGHTA and CDR2 FQGNSA. The CDR3 here is CASSLNLETQYF. CDR3 in DNA: TGCGCCAGCAGCTTAAATCTCGAGACCCAGTACTTC. The full variable domain, its missing parts supplied by reference TRBV7-2 and TRBJ2-5, is GAGVSQSPSNKVTEKGKDVELRCDPISGHTALYWYRQSLGQGLEFLIYFQGNSAPDKSGLPSDRFSAERTGGSVSTLTIQRTQQEDSAVYLCASSLNLETQYFGPGTRLLVL.

The sample holds a few counts of this clonotype. The V call is TRBV5-1, the J call TRBJ1-4; D uncertain. CDR1 and CDR2 (germline): SGHRS, YFSETQ. The V end was cut by 4 bases, the J end by 0 bases, with 10 bases between. This CDR3 contains 15 residues. CDR3 amino acids: CASSSGRTTNEKLFF. CDR3 DNA sequence: TGCGCCAGCAGCAGTGGCCGAACAACTAATGAAAAACTGTTTTTT.

This sequence joins TRBV28 and TRBJ2-1, with 10 bases lining up with TRBD2. The trim removed 5 bases at V and 13 bases at J, leaving 20 bases unmatched. Looked up from germline, CDR1 is MDHEN and CDR2 is SYDVKM. The CDR3 contains 17 residues. CDR3 sequence (DNA): TGTGCCAGCAGTCCGGGGGCTAGCGGGGGTGGCAGGGAGACCCAGTTCTTC. Its translation is CASSPGASGGGRETQFF.

In this sample, this clonotype turned up many times. The V call is TRBV5-6, the J call TRBJ2-5; TRBD2 aligns across 14 bases. Germline V gene lookup returns CDR1 SGHDT and CDR2 YYEEEE. V was clipped by 4 bases and J by 0 bases; unmatched bases: 8. CDR3 length: 18 residues. CDR3 residues: CASSLGLAGVSDQETQYF. CDR3 in DNA: TGTGCCAGCAGCCTGGGACTAGCGGGGGTTTCGGACCAAGAGACCCAGTACTTC.

CDR3 DNA: TGTGCCAGCAGCATTACAGGGGAGAGCACAGATATGGAGTATTTT. Its protein product is CASSITGESTDMEYF. V and J are TRBV12-3 or TRBV12-4 and TRBJ2-3; 7 nucleotides align to TRBD1. The CDR3 extends over 15 amino acids. V lost 6 bases and J lost 13; bases outside the gene matches: 19.

This clonotype was seen many times. V and J are TRBV28 and TRBJ2-4; D is perhaps TRBD1 (5 bases). Germline values: CDR1 MDHEN, CDR2 SYDVKM. Trimming took 5 bases from V and 15 from J, leaving 29 bases between them. The CDR3 consists of 16 residues. DNA of the CDR3: TGTGCCAGCAGTCCCCAGGGCCCCCAGTTCTCGGGTCACATGTACTTC. It is translated as CASSPQGPQFSGHMYF.

The V and J genes are TRBV6-6 and TRBJ1-1; 8 bases fit TRBD1. J was trimmed by 5 bases and V by 2 bases; bases with no gene match: 7. Germline V CDR1 and CDR2: MNHNY, SVGAGI (reference sequence). The CDR3 is 15 amino acids. CDR3 region: CASSYPYTGGTEAFF. DNA of the CDR3: TGTGCCAGCAGTTACCCGTACACAGGGGGGACTGAAGCTTTCTTT.

V and J are TRBV20-1 and TRBJ1-3; D is unresolved. The CDR3 runs 17 residues. Trimming stripped 4 bases from V and 0 bases from J, with 19 bases between. From germline, CDR1 is DFQATT and CDR2 SNEGSKA (reference sequence). CDR3 DNA sequence: TGCAGTGCTAAGGACGGGCTATCCCTGGGCTCTGGAAACACCATATATTTT. Protein: CSAKDGLSLGSGNTIYF.

Ten or more counts support this clonotype. V is TRBV5-1 and J is TRBJ2-7; TRBD2 might be the D (6 bases). CDR3 size: 16 residues. The germline V and J ends were trimmed by 0 bases and 0 bases, with 13 bases remaining between them. Looked up from germline, CDR1 is SGHRS and CDR2 is YFSETQ. The CDR3 nucleotides are TGCGCCAGCAGCTTGGACGTCGGGGGTTACTCCTACGAGCAGTACTTC. It translates to CASSLDVGGYSYEQYF.

This clonotype was counted ten times or more. J is TRBJ2-7 and V is TRBV20-1; tentative D call: TRBD2 (7 bases). V was clipped by 5 bases and J by 1 base, with 15 bases between them. Germline CDR1 DFQATT, CDR2 SNEGSKA (reference sequence). The CDR3 sequence is 14 residues long. CDR3 nucleotide sequence: TGCAGTGCTGGGAGGGACACCGGGTCCTACGAGCAGTACTTC. Translating gives CSAGRDTGSYEQYF.

The chain employs TRBV5-1 and TRBJ1-2, with 8 nucleotides matching TRBD1. There are 14 residues in the CDR3. V shed 4 bases, J shed 4 bases, and the junction held 6 bases outside the gene matches. Germline V gives CDR1 SGHRS, CDR2 YFSETQ. This chain's CDR3 is CASSRQGQSYGYTF. CDR3 DNA: TGCGCCAGCAGCCGACAGGGGCAGAGCTATGGCTACACCTTC.

The CDR3 here is CASSNGPSGTPYF. The CDR3 DNA reads as TGCGCCAGCAGCAACGGACCTAGCGGGACCCCGTACTTC. The genes are TRBV5-1 and TRBJ2-7; 9 bases line up with TRBD2. Germline lookup yields CDR1 SGHRS and CDR2 YFSETQ. The CDR3 covers 13 residues. V lost 4 bases and J lost 12; bases outside the gene matches: 11.

The chain is built from TRBV19 and TRBJ2-4, with unresolved D. The germline V gene encodes CDR1 LNHDA and CDR2 SQIVND (reference sequence). V lost 6 bases to trimming and J lost 5 bases, with 5 bases between them. This CDR3 is built from 11 residues. CDR3 loop: CASRQENIQYF. The CDR3 DNA follows: TGTGCCAGTAGGCAAGAAAACATTCAGTACTTC.

The chain couples TRBV6-1 to TRBJ1-2; 9 bases align to TRBD1. J gave up 8 bases and V 6 bases, and 13 bases lay outside the gene matches. CDR3 length: 15 residues. The germline V gene encodes CDR1 MNHNS and CDR2 SASEGT. The CDR3 region is CASRLSGQGRGGYTF. The CDR3 DNA follows: TGTGCCAGCAGGCTCTCCGGACAGGGGAGGGGAGGCTACACCTTC.

As for this clonotype: One base away lies a much larger clone, so this may be a sequencing read error. V is TRBV20-1 and J is TRBJ2-7, with D perhaps TRBD2 (5 bases). Trimming removed 3 bases at V and 0 bases at J, with 18 bases between. The CDR3 covers 16 residues. Germline CDR1 DFQATT, CDR2 SNEGSKA (reference sequence). CDR3 protein: CSARRPCGPSSYEQYF. The CDR3 DNA sequence: TGCAGTGCTAGGAGGCCCTGCGGGCCGAGCTCCTACGAGCAGTACTTC.

The chain carries TRBV20-1 and TRBJ1-2, with unresolved D. There are 15 residues in the CDR3. Germline loops: CDR1 DFQATT, CDR2 SNEGSKA (reference sequence). With 6 bases removed from V and 2 bases from J, the gap between germline ends came to 19 bases. The CDR3 region is CSANAARARNYGYTF. The CDR3 nucleotides are TGCAGTGCAAACGCGGCACGGGCTCGAAACTATGGCTACACCTTC.

This clonotype has a count of ten or more. The rearrangement links TRBV7-3 to TRBJ2-3, with 10 bases matching TRBD1. Germline loops: CDR1 SGHTA, CDR2 FQGTGA. There are 15 residues in the CDR3. Unmatched junction bases numbered 4, after V lost 3 bases and J lost 4 bases. The CDR3 is CASSLGTGVADTQYF. CDR3 nucleotides: TGTGCCAGCAGCTTGGGGACAGGGGTGGCAGATACGCAGTATTTT.

This clonotype was picked up a small number of times. V gene TRBV20-1 combines with J gene TRBJ1-5, with a possible D match to TRBD1 (5 bases). The V end lost 6 bases, the J end lost 3 bases, and 24 bases lay between the germline ends. The CDR3 length is 17 residues. CDR1 and CDR2 (germline): DFQATT, SNEGSKA (reference sequence). This CDR3 is CSAQTGQTVSLNQPQHF. In DNA form, the CDR3 reads TGCAGTGCCCAGACGGGGCAGACGGTCAGCCTCAATCAGCCCCAGCATTTT.

This clonotype has more than one count but fewer than ten. The chain recombines TRBV4-2 with TRBJ2-1; TRBD2 might be the D (5 bases). Judging by the DNA end, TRBJ2-7 fits better; the J call may be wrong. This CDR3 is built from 15 residues. Germline V CDR1 and CDR2: LGHNA, YNFKEQ. The CDR3 protein is CASSRGRSSYNEQYF. The CDR3 nucleotides read TGTGCCAGCAGCCGAGGGCGATCTTCCTACAATGAGCAGTACTTC.

Details on this clonotype: Possible read error: a much larger clone is one base away. This rearrangement joins TRBV28 to TRBJ2-3, with D maybe TRBD1 (6 bases). Trimming took off 6 bases at V and 4 bases at J, with 14 bases between the two ends. Germline lookup yields CDR1 MDHEN and CDR2 SYDVKM. The CDR3 is made up of 14 amino acids. Written as DNA, the CDR3 is TGTGCCAGCAGGTCAGGGGACATAGCAGATACGCAGTATTTT. Its translation is CASRSGDIADTQYF.

The V gene is TRBV4-3, the J gene TRBJ1-5, with D tentatively TRBD1 (5 bases). V was cut by 3 bases and J by 6 bases, with 12 bases left in between. The CDR3 covers 14 residues. CDR1 is LGHNA, CDR2 YSLEER, per germline. CDR3 DNA: TGCGCCAGCAGCCAGGGATCTAGGGGTCAGCCCCAGCATTTT. It translates to CASSQGSRGQPQHF.